This TCR beta chain was retrieved from a study of control samples from healthy donors and cancer patients. TCRdb's table, derived via immunoSEQ multiplex PCR, lists solely in-frame clones and lacks some. The top ten hold roughly 3.9% of the sample, which has fewer than 200,000 clones, just under 95% seen once. Per germline, CDR1 SGHRS and CDR2 YFSETQ. CDR3 length equals 14 residues. The trim removed 3 bases at V and 9 bases at J, leaving 6 bases unmatched. The sequenced sample consisted of blood. This sequence was found in a woman aged 55-70 years in good health. The chain links TRBV5-1 to TRBJ1-6, with 7 nucleotides matching TRBD1. The CDR3: CASSSDRASSPLHF. The DNA for the CDR3 is TGCGCCAGCAGCTCTGACAGGGCCAGTTCACCCCTCCACTTT.